These T cell receptor beta chains were read from a single sample in a study of cytomegalovirus exposure and HLA in healthy donors. The data were produced by immunoSEQ multiplex PCR, yet TCRdb's version contains in-frame clones alone and is incomplete. This sample has 120,000 to 150,000 clones, with around four fifths found just once. The sequenced sample consisted of PBMCs. These receptors all come from a man younger than 40 in good health and CMV-seronegative. CDR3s include the opening cysteine and the closing phenylalanine or tryptophan. D genes are given only for firm matches. Some rows have no size entry. The others give once, few or many, or a class for an expanded clone.

abundance: NA
v_gene: TRBV2
j_gene: TRBJ1-1
len: 13
d_gene: NA
CDR3nt: TGTGCCAGCACCGCCGGGGGATACACTGAAGCTTTCTTT
CDR3aa: CASTAGGYTEAFF

abundance: once
v_gene: TRBV18
j_gene: TRBJ2-7
len: 13
d_gene: NA
CDR3nt: TGTGCCAGCTCACCGACTAACCTCTACGAGCAGTACTTC
CDR3aa: CASSPTNLYEQYF

abundance: NA
v_gene: TRBV28
j_gene: TRBJ1-1
len: 12
d_gene: NA
CDR3nt: TGTGCCAGCAGATTACAGGCGAATGAAGCTTTCTTT
CDR3aa: CASRLQANEAFF

abundance: NA
v_gene: TRBV9
j_gene: TRBJ2-1
len: 13
d_gene: NA
CDR3nt: TGTGCCAGCAGTCGACAGGTTAACAATGAGCAGTTCTTC
CDR3aa: CASSRQVNNEQFF

abundance: NA
v_gene: TRBV29-1
j_gene: TRBJ2-1
len: 15
d_gene: TRBD1
CDR3nt: TGCAGCGTTGGGGAGACAGGGTTTATCGTCAATGAGCAGTTCTTC
CDR3aa: CSVGETGFIVNEQFF

abundance: few
v_gene: TRBV18
j_gene: TRBJ1-5
len: 14
d_gene: NA
CDR3nt: TGTGCCAGCTCACCACCGAGGGCGAATCAGCCCCAGCATTTT
CDR3aa: CASSPPRANQPQHF

abundance: NA
v_gene: TRBV2
j_gene: TRBJ1-4
len: 14
d_gene: TRBD1
CDR3nt: TGTGCCAGCAGTGAGATCAGGGGGAGTGAAAAACTGTTTTTT
CDR3aa: CASSEIRGSEKLFF

abundance: NA
v_gene: TRBV4-1
j_gene: TRBJ1-2
len: 16
d_gene: NA
CDR3nt: TGCGCCAGCAGCCAATTAGGCCTGGGGGGTAGTTATGGCTACACCTTC
CDR3aa: CASSQLGLGGSYGYTF

abundance: NA
v_gene: TRBV6-5
j_gene: TRBJ1-1
len: 13
d_gene: NA
CDR3nt: TGTGCCAGCTCCCGTCGGGGAGGAACTGAAGCTTTCTTT
CDR3aa: CASSRRGGTEAFF

abundance: NA
v_gene: TRBV7-2
j_gene: TRBJ2-3
len: 19
d_gene: TRBD1
CDR3nt: TGTGCCAGCAGCAGAACCTTGACAGGGGCGTACCTAGGCACAGATACGCAGTATTTT
CDR3aa: CASSRTLTGAYLGTDTQYF

abundance: NA
v_gene: TRBV5-1
j_gene: TRBJ2-1
len: 13
d_gene: NA
CDR3nt: TGCGCCAGCAAGTGGACACAGGGTGGTGAGCAGTTCTTC
CDR3aa: CASKWTQGGEQFF

abundance: few
v_gene: TRBV5-4
j_gene: TRBJ2-3
len: 18
d_gene: TRBD2
CDR3nt: TGTGCCAGCAGCCAAGTCGTAGCGGGAGGAGGTCACTCAGATACGCAGTATTTT
CDR3aa: CASSQVVAGGGHSDTQYF

abundance: NA
v_gene: TRBV6-5
j_gene: TRBJ1-3
len: 14
d_gene: TRBD1
CDR3nt: TGTGCCAGCCGACAGGGCAGGGGTGGAAACACCATATATTTT
CDR3aa: CASRQGRGGNTIYF

abundance: NA
v_gene: TRBV27
j_gene: TRBJ2-7
len: 15
d_gene: NA
CDR3nt: TGTGCCAGCAGCCCTGACACCAAGATCCCTTACGAGCAGTACTTC
CDR3aa: CASSPDTKIPYEQYF